This T cell receptor beta chain was sequenced for a study of CD8+CD57+ T cells in acquired aplastic anemia. Study background: Mean yield of DNA from sorted CD4+ and CD8+ cells was approximately 3 ug.

Study-level results: Significant differences in CD8+ Simpson's diversity were not observed between patients and controls. It was found that roughly 31 CD8+ CDR3 sequences were shared between patients and controls.

Profiling of TCR beta VDJ combinations and CDR3 sequences used genomic DNA as template. MiXCR, applied by TCRdb to the reads, yields one record per CDR3 protein. The sample lists more than 150,000 distinct CDR3 sequences, under 70% occurring once. A word on this clonotype: Its target is unknown.

The CDR3 contains 13 residues. Looked up from germline, CDR1 is SEHNR and CDR2 is FQNEAQ (reference sequence). Trimming removed 4 bases from V and 5 bases from J, with 12 bases in between. The sequenced sample was sorted CD4+, CD8+, or CD8+CD57+ T cells (not recorded which) from PBMCs. The rearrangement uses TRBV7-9 and TRBJ2-7; D may be TRBD1 (6 bases). This receptor was identified in a human donor with severe aplastic anemia or a healthy control (not recorded which). CDR3 DNA sequence: TGTGCCAGCAGCTCCAACAGGGCCCACGAGCAGTACTTC. It codes for CASSSNRAHEQYF. Full variable domain (missing parts from reference TRBV7-9 and TRBJ2-7): DTGVSQNPRHKITKRGQNVTFRCDPISEHNRLYWYRQTLGQGPEFLTYFQNEAQLEKSRLLSDRFSAERPKGSFSTLEIQRTEQGDSAMYLCASSSNRAHEQYFGPGTRLTVT.